Sequencing of this T cell receptor (beta chain) was carried out in a study of T cells in Graves' hyperthyroidism and ophthalmopathy. Whole-study findings and limits: Most thyroid clonotypes expanded above 0.001 appeared in blood too.

As for this clonotype: Its target is not known.

RNA transcripts were the template for amplifying TCR beta CDR3 regions. First-round RT-PCR of the TCR CDR3 relied on the HTBI primer set. TCRdb passed the multiplex PCR reads through MiXCR, listing each CDR3 protein once. The sample has roughly 500,000 distinct CDR3 sequences, about 16% seen once; the top ten hold around 32%. CDR1 and CDR2 (germline): SGDLS, YYNGEE. V lost 3 bases to trimming and J lost 4 bases, with 13 bases between them. This CDR3 is 14 amino acids long. The source of this sequence is a woman aged 30 to 39 with Graves' ophthalmopathy. Sequences were obtained from blood. V usage is TRBV9 and J usage is TRBJ1-2; D remains ambiguous. CDR3 sequence (DNA): TGTGCCAGCAGCGAGCAGGCCTCGAGCTATGGCTACACCTTC. Translation gives CASSEQASSYGYTF.